These T cell receptor beta chains were read from a single sample in a study of lymphopenia after photon versus proton radiotherapy. Generated by immunoSEQ multiplex PCR, the TCRdb table keeps only in-frame clones and is missing some. The sample yields 25,000 or so clones, about 85% seen once. This sample comprised peripheral blood, obtained from a patient treated with photon-based radiotherapy. All receptors derive from a young man with gastric cancer. Both conserved end residues are part of each CDR3. Each record gives: clone size, J gene, D gene, V gene, CDR3 DNA, CDR3 protein. A D gene is named only where the DNA matches it firmly. The size of a clone is reported for some rows only, either as once, few or many, or as a class for expanded clones.

abundance: few; j_gene: TRBJ2-7; d_gene: NA; v_gene: TRBV2; CDR3nt: TGTGCCAGCGTTCTCCGGGACTCCTCACTCTACGAGCAGTACTTC; CDR3aa: CASVLRDSSLYEQYF
abundance: NA; j_gene: TRBJ2-1; d_gene: TRBD2; v_gene: TRBV7-3; CDR3nt: TGTGCCAGCGCTCCTAGCGGGGGGTTCGATGAGCAGTTCTTC; CDR3aa: CASAPSGGFDEQFF
abundance: NA; j_gene: TRBJ1-3; d_gene: NA; v_gene: TRBV11-1; CDR3nt: TGTGCCAGCTCGAGGACAGCTGGAAACACCATATATTTT; CDR3aa: CASSRTAGNTIYF
abundance: NA; j_gene: TRBJ1-4; d_gene: NA; v_gene: TRBV25-1; CDR3nt: TGTGCCAGCAGTGATGGACACGGTGGACTGTTTTTT; CDR3aa: CASSDGHGGLFF
abundance: NA; j_gene: TRBJ1-1; d_gene: NA; v_gene: TRBV2; CDR3nt: TGTGCCAGCGTGGTCATGGACACTGAAGCTTTCTTT; CDR3aa: CASVVMDTEAFF
abundance: few; j_gene: TRBJ1-6; d_gene: TRBD1; v_gene: TRBV5-6; CDR3nt: TGTGCCAGCAGCTTGACTCCGACAGGGGGGTATAATTCACCCCTCCACTTT; CDR3aa: CASSLTPTGGYNSPLHF
abundance: NA; j_gene: TRBJ2-1; d_gene: NA; v_gene: TRBV7-9; CDR3nt: TGTGCCAGCAGCTTAGGTCGGGCTAGCCTAAGCAATGAGCAGTTCTTC; CDR3aa: CASSLGRASLSNEQFF
abundance: NA; j_gene: TRBJ1-6; d_gene: TRBD1; v_gene: TRBV6-1; CDR3nt: TGTGCCAGCAGTGTGCCCGGGACAGGCAATTCACCCCTCCACTTT; CDR3aa: CASSVPGTGNSPLHF
abundance: once; j_gene: TRBJ2-1; d_gene: TRBD1; v_gene: TRBV6-5; CDR3nt: TGTGCCAGCAGAAAGGGGGACAGGGATTTGAATGAGCAGTTCTTC; CDR3aa: CASRKGDRDLNEQFF
abundance: NA; j_gene: TRBJ2-1; d_gene: NA; v_gene: TRBV5-1; CDR3nt: TGCGCCAGCAGCGCGGGGAGCTCCTACAATGAGCAGTTCTTC; CDR3aa: CASSAGSSYNEQFF
abundance: once; j_gene: TRBJ2-1; d_gene: TRBD2; v_gene: TRBV6-5; CDR3nt: TGTGCCAGCAGTTACTCTACTAGCGGACACAATGAGCAGTTCTTC; CDR3aa: CASSYSTSGHNEQFF
abundance: NA; j_gene: TRBJ2-7; d_gene: NA; v_gene: TRBV7-3; CDR3nt: TGTGCCAGCAGCTTATATTACGAGCAGTACTTC; CDR3aa: CASSLYYEQYF
abundance: NA; j_gene: TRBJ1-6; d_gene: NA; v_gene: TRBV28; CDR3nt: TGTGCCAGCATTGGGCAGGATAATTCACCCCTCCACTTT; CDR3aa: CASIGQDNSPLHF
abundance: NA; j_gene: TRBJ2-1; d_gene: TRBD2; v_gene: TRBV19; CDR3nt: TGTGCCAGTAGTATCCTAGCGGGAGGGCCAAATGAGCAGTTCTTC; CDR3aa: CASSILAGGPNEQFF
abundance: NA; j_gene: TRBJ2-7; d_gene: NA; v_gene: TRBV6-6; CDR3nt: TGTGCCAGCAGCTACACGGAAGGGTGGGAGCAGTACTTC; CDR3aa: CASSYTEGWEQYF
abundance: NA; j_gene: TRBJ1-3; d_gene: NA; v_gene: TRBV28; CDR3nt: TGTGCCAGCAGTTTGTTTGACCGAAACACCATATATTTT; CDR3aa: CASSLFDRNTIYF
abundance: NA; j_gene: TRBJ2-7; d_gene: NA; v_gene: TRBV4-2; CDR3nt: TGTGCCAGCAGTCGGGACAACTACGAGCAGTACTTC; CDR3aa: CASSRDNYEQYF
abundance: NA; j_gene: TRBJ1-5; d_gene: NA; v_gene: TRBV10-2; CDR3nt: TGCGCCAGAGAATTACAGGGACTGATCAATCAGCCCCAGCATTTT; CDR3aa: CARELQGLINQPQHF
abundance: few; j_gene: TRBJ2-5; d_gene: NA; v_gene: TRBV7-2; CDR3nt: TGTGCCAGCAGCTCCCTAGTGACCCAAGAGACCCAGTACTTC; CDR3aa: CASSSLVTQETQYF
abundance: NA; j_gene: TRBJ1-3; d_gene: NA; v_gene: TRBV5-6; CDR3nt: TGTGCCAGCAGCCTGATCCTTAACAGTCTCTCTGGAAACACCATATATTTT; CDR3aa: CASSLILNSLSGNTIYF
abundance: NA; j_gene: TRBJ1-4; d_gene: NA; v_gene: TRBV6-6; CDR3nt: TGTGCCAGCAGTTACTCTCTACAGGGAACTGAAAAACTGTTTTTT; CDR3aa: CASSYSLQGTEKLFF
abundance: NA; j_gene: TRBJ2-7; d_gene: NA; v_gene: TRBV27; CDR3nt: TGTGCCAGCAGGTCCTCCTACGAGCAGTACTTC; CDR3aa: CASRSSYEQYF
abundance: NA; j_gene: TRBJ1-5; d_gene: NA; v_gene: TRBV4-2; CDR3nt: TGTGCCAGCAGCAGTAATAATCAGCCCCAGCATTTT; CDR3aa: CASSSNNQPQHF
abundance: NA; j_gene: TRBJ2-3; d_gene: TRBD2; v_gene: TRBV4-2; CDR3nt: TGTGCCAGCAGCCAAGCCTCAGCGGGGGGGCCGAGCACAGATACGCAGTATTTT; CDR3aa: CASSQASAGGPSTDTQYF
abundance: NA; j_gene: TRBJ1-4; d_gene: NA; v_gene: TRBV11-3; CDR3nt: TGTGCCAGCAGCACCCACAGGGATGGTACTAATGAAAAACTGTTTTTT; CDR3aa: CASSTHRDGTNEKLFF
abundance: NA; j_gene: TRBJ2-1; d_gene: TRBD1; v_gene: TRBV7-3; CDR3nt: TGTGCCAGCAGCCCGACTACAGAACCGGGACAGGGCCACAATGAGCAGTTCTTC; CDR3aa: CASSPTTEPGQGHNEQFF
abundance: NA; j_gene: TRBJ2-3; d_gene: NA; v_gene: TRBV6-1; CDR3nt: TGTGCCAGCAAGTTTGAGACTTCTGGCACAGATACGCAGTATTTT; CDR3aa: CASKFETSGTDTQYF
abundance: NA; j_gene: TRBJ2-3; d_gene: NA; v_gene: TRBV5-1; CDR3nt: TGCGCCAGCAGCCAGCGTCCGGGACCCCGCACCGAGCCCCCGCCAAACACAGATACGCAGTATTTT; CDR3aa: CASSQRPGPRTEPPPNTDTQYF
abundance: NA; j_gene: TRBJ2-3; d_gene: NA; v_gene: TRBV10-3; CDR3nt: TGTGCCATCAGTGAGGTGGGGAGCACAGATACGCAGTATTTT; CDR3aa: CAISEVGSTDTQYF
abundance: NA; j_gene: TRBJ2-6; d_gene: NA; v_gene: TRBV5-1; CDR3nt: TGCGCCAGCAGCTGGGGTGGGGCCAACGTCCTGACTTTC; CDR3aa: CASSWGGANVLTF
abundance: NA; j_gene: TRBJ1-5; d_gene: TRBD1; v_gene: TRBV7-8; CDR3nt: TGTGCCAGCAGCTTACGGGACAGGGGAAGCAATCAGCCCCAGCATTTT; CDR3aa: CASSLRDRGSNQPQHF
abundance: NA; j_gene: TRBJ2-1; d_gene: TRBD1; v_gene: TRBV4-2; CDR3nt: TGTGCCAGCAGCCAAGAGGGACAGCTTCCCAGGTATAGGCAGTTCTTC; CDR3aa: CASSQEGQLPRYRQFF
abundance: NA; j_gene: TRBJ2-7; d_gene: TRBD1; v_gene: TRBV28; CDR3nt: TGTGCCAGCAGTACCCTAGGGATCGGGACAGGGTACGAGCAGTACTTC; CDR3aa: CASSTLGIGTGYEQYF
abundance: NA; j_gene: TRBJ1-2; d_gene: NA; v_gene: TRBV4-1; CDR3nt: TGCGCCAGCAGCCCACACCACGGAAACTATGGCTACACCTTC; CDR3aa: CASSPHHGNYGYTF
abundance: NA; j_gene: TRBJ1-5; d_gene: NA; v_gene: TRBV7-2; CDR3nt: TGTGCCAGCAGTACAACAGGGCGGGATCAGCCCCAGCATTTT; CDR3aa: CASSTTGRDQPQHF
abundance: NA; j_gene: TRBJ2-7; d_gene: NA; v_gene: TRBV4-3; CDR3nt: TGCGCCAGCAGCCAAGATATTCCCTACGAGCAGTACTTC; CDR3aa: CASSQDIPYEQYF
abundance: NA; j_gene: TRBJ1-1; d_gene: NA; v_gene: TRBV10-3; CDR3nt: TGTGCCATCAGTGAGGGGCGGGAGAACACTGAAGCTTTCTTT; CDR3aa: CAISEGRENTEAFF
abundance: once; j_gene: TRBJ2-1; d_gene: NA; v_gene: TRBV11-3; CDR3nt: TGTGCCAGCAGCTTATTCGGGTCGAGCTCCTACAATGAGCAGTTCTTC; CDR3aa: CASSLFGSSSYNEQFF
abundance: once; j_gene: TRBJ1-5; d_gene: NA; v_gene: TRBV2; CDR3nt: TGTGCCACCGACAAGGAGAGATTTAGCAATCAGCCCCAGCATTTT; CDR3aa: CATDKERFSNQPQHF
abundance: few; j_gene: TRBJ2-7; d_gene: TRBD1; v_gene: TRBV5-1; CDR3nt: TGCGCCAGCAGCCCCCTGACAGGGAACGACGGCTTTGGGCAGTACTTC; CDR3aa: CASSPLTGNDGFGQYF
abundance: NA; j_gene: TRBJ1-6; d_gene: TRBD1; v_gene: TRBV5-4; CDR3nt: TGTGCCAGCAGCTTGAATTCGGCAGGGGGCAATTCACCCCTCCACTTT; CDR3aa: CASSLNSAGGNSPLHF
abundance: NA; j_gene: TRBJ2-3; d_gene: NA; v_gene: TRBV6-5; CDR3nt: TGTGCCAGCAGCTACAGGGGAGGGTTTCGGGATACGCAGTATTTT; CDR3aa: CASSYRGGFRDTQYF
abundance: NA; j_gene: TRBJ2-1; d_gene: NA; v_gene: TRBV28; CDR3nt: TGTGCCAGCGGCCAATCAACCTACAATGAGCAGTTCTTC; CDR3aa: CASGQSTYNEQFF
abundance: NA; j_gene: TRBJ1-2; d_gene: TRBD1; v_gene: TRBV6-1; CDR3nt: TGTGCCAGCAGGGGGGGACAGCGTTCTAACTATGGCTACACCTTC; CDR3aa: CASRGGQRSNYGYTF
abundance: NA; j_gene: TRBJ2-7; d_gene: TRBD1; v_gene: TRBV6-1; CDR3nt: TGTGCCAGCAGTGCTGTTGGACAGGGAGGCGAGCAGTACTTC; CDR3aa: CASSAVGQGGEQYF
abundance: NA; j_gene: TRBJ1-5; d_gene: NA; v_gene: TRBV5-6; CDR3nt: TGTGCCAGCAGCTTGTATCAGACGGGGGACAATCAGCCCCAGCATTTT; CDR3aa: CASSLYQTGDNQPQHF
abundance: NA; j_gene: TRBJ2-3; d_gene: TRBD2; v_gene: TRBV5-4; CDR3nt: TGTGCCAGCAGCGCGGGACTAGCGGGAGGGACAGATACGCAGTATTTT; CDR3aa: CASSAGLAGGTDTQYF
abundance: NA; j_gene: TRBJ2-3; d_gene: NA; v_gene: TRBV19; CDR3nt: TGTGCCAGTAGTATAGCGATGTGGGGACTACAGGGACCCAGCACAGATACGCAGTATTTT; CDR3aa: CASSIAMWGLQGPSTDTQYF
abundance: NA; j_gene: TRBJ2-7; d_gene: NA; v_gene: TRBV10-3; CDR3nt: TGTGCCATCAGTGACGGTCAAATATCCTACGAGCAGTACTTC; CDR3aa: CAISDGQISYEQYF
abundance: once; j_gene: TRBJ2-3; d_gene: NA; v_gene: TRBV28; CDR3nt: TGTGCCAGCAGTTTAACCACAGATACGCAGTATTTT; CDR3aa: CASSLTTDTQYF
abundance: NA; j_gene: TRBJ2-7; d_gene: TRBD2; v_gene: TRBV28; CDR3nt: TGTGCCAGCAGTTTACGGGGGGGAAGGGGAGGCACCTACGAGCAGTACTTC; CDR3aa: CASSLRGGRGGTYEQYF
abundance: NA; j_gene: TRBJ2-1; d_gene: TRBD2; v_gene: TRBV2; CDR3nt: TGTGCCAGCAGTGAGACTAGCCCAAGCTCCTACAATGAGCAGTTCTTC; CDR3aa: CASSETSPSSYNEQFF
abundance: NA; j_gene: TRBJ1-2; d_gene: NA; v_gene: TRBV7-3; CDR3nt: TGTGCCAGCAGCTTAGAGAACGAACAGGTAGCTAACTATGGCTACACCTTC; CDR3aa: CASSLENEQVANYGYTF
abundance: once; j_gene: TRBJ1-3; d_gene: NA; v_gene: TRBV4-3; CDR3nt: TGCGCCAGCAGCCCTCAGCGCAGGGGTTTGGGAACTGGAAACACCATATATTTT; CDR3aa: CASSPQRRGLGTGNTIYF
abundance: NA; j_gene: TRBJ2-3; d_gene: TRBD2; v_gene: TRBV11-3; CDR3nt: TGTGCCAGCAGCTGGACACTTAGCGGGAGCCGTATCACAGATACGCAGTATTTT; CDR3aa: CASSWTLSGSRITDTQYF